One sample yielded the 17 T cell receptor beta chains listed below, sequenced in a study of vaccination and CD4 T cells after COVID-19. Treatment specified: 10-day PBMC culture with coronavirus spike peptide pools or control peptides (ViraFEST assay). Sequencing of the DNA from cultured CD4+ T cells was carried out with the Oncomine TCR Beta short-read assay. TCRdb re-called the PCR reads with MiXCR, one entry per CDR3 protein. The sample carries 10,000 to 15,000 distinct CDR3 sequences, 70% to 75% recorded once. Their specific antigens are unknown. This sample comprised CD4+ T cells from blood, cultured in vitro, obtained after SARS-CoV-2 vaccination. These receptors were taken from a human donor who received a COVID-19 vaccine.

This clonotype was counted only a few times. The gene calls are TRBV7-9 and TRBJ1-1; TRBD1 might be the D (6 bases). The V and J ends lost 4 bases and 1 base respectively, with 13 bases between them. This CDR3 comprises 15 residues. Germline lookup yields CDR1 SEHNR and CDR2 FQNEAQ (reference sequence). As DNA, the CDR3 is TGTGCCAGCAGCTCGCGGACAGCGGAGAACACTGAAGCTTTCTTT. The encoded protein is CASSSRTAENTEAFF.

The CDR3 DNA reads TGTGCCAGCAACTGGCAGGGGGCAGCAGATACGCAGTATTTT. Translated: CASNWQGAADTQYF. V is TRBV12-3 or TRBV12-4 and J is TRBJ2-3; TRBD1 matches 8 bases. CDR3 length: 14 amino acids. Germline trimming cut 7 bases from V and 4 bases from J; bases unmatched to any gene: 7.

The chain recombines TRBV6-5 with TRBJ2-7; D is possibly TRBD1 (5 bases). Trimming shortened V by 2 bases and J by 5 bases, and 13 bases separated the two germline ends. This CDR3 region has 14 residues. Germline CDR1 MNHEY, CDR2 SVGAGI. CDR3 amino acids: CASSYRGLENEQYF. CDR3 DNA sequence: TGTGCCAGCAGTTACAGGGGCCTCGAGAACGAGCAGTACTTC.

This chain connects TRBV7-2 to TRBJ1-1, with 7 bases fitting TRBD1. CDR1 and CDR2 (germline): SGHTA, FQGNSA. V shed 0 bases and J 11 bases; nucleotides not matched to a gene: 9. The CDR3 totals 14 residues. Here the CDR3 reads CASSLALGRGVAFF. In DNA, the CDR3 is TGTGCCAGCAGCTTAGCGCTCGGCAGGGGGGTGGCTTTCTTT.

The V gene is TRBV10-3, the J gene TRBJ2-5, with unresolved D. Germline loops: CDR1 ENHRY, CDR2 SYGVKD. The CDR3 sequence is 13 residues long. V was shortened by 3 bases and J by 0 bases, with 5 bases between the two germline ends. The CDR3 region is CAISDRDQETQYF. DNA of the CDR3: TGTGCCATCAGTGACCGGGACCAAGAGACCCAGTACTTC.

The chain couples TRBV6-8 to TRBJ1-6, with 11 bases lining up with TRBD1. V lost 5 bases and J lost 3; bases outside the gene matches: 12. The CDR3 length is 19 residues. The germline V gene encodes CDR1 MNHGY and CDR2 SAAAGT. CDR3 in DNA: TGTGCCAGCAGTCTACAACTCCCGGGACAGGGGGACTATAATTCACCCCTCCACTTT. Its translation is CASSLQLPGQGDYNSPLHF.

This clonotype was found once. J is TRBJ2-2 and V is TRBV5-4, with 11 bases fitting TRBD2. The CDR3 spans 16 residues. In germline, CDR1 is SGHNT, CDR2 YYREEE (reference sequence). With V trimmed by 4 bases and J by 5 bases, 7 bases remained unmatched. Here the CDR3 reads CASSRPLAGETGELFF. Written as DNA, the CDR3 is TGTGCCAGCAGCAGACCACTAGCGGGGGAAACCGGGGAGCTGTTTTTT.

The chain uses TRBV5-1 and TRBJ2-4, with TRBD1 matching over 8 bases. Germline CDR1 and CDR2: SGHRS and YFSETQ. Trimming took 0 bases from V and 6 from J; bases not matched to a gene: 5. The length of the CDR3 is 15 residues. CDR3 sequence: CASSLGDRRRNIQYF. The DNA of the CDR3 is TGCGCCAGCAGCTTGGGGGACAGGAGGAGAAACATTCAGTACTTC.

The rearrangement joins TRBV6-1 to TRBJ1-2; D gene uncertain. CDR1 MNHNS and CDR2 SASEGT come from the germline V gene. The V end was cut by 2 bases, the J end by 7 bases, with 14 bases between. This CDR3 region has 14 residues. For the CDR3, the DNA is TGTGCCAGCAGTGAAAGGGTAGGGCTGGTTGGCTACACCTTC. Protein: CASSERVGLVGYTF.

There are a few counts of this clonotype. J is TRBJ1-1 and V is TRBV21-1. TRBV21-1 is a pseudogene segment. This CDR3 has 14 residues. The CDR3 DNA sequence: TGTGCCAGCAGCAAGGGCAACATGAACACTGAAGCTTTCTTT. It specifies CASSKGNMNTEAFF.

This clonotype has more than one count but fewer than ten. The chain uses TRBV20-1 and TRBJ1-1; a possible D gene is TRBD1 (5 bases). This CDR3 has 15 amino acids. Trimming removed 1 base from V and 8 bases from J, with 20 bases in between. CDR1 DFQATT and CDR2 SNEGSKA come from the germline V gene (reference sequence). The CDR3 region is CSARAHRGAGDEAFF. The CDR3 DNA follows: TGCAGTGCTAGAGCACATCGCGGGGCAGGCGACGAAGCTTTCTTT.

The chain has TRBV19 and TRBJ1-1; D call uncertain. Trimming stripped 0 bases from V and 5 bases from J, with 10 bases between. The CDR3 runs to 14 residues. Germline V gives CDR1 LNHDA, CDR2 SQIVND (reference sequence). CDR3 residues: CASSIDGSSTEAFF. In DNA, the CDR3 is TGTGCCAGTAGTATAGACGGGAGTTCAACTGAAGCTTTCTTT. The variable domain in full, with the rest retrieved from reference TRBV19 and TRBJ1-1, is DGGITQSPKYLFRKEGQNVTLSCEQNLNHDAMYWYRQDPGQGLRLIYYSQIVNDFQKGDIAEGYSVSREKKESFPLTVTSAQKNPTAFYLCASSIDGSSTEAFFGQGTRLTVV.

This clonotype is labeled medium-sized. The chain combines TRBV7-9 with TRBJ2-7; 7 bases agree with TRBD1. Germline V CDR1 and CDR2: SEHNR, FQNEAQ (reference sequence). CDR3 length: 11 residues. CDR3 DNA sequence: TGTGACGCGGACAGGCGCTACGAGCAGTACTTC. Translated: CDADRRYEQYF.

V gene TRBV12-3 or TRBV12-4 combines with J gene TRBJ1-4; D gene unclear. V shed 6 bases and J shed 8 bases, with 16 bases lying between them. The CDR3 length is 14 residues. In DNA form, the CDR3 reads TGTGCCAGCAGGCTGGGAGGGAGGAACGAAAAACTGTTTTTT. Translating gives CASRLGGRNEKLFF.

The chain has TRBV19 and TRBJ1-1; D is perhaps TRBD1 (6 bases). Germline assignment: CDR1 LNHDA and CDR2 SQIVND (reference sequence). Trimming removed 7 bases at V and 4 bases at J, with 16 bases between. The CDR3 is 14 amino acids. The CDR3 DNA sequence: TGTGCCAGTACTACAGGGTTCGCGGGCACTGAAGCTTTCTTT. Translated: CASTTGFAGTEAFF. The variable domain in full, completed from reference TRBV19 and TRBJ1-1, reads DGGITQSPKYLFRKEGQNVTLSCEQNLNHDAMYWYRQDPGQGLRLIYYSQIVNDFQKGDIAEGYSVSREKKESFPLTVTSAQKNPTAFYLCASTTGFAGTEAFFGQGTRLTVV.

CDR3 DNA: TGTGCCAGCAGCTTAGCAGTCAGCTCCTATAATTCACCCCTCCACTTT. Translated, it gives CASSLAVSSYNSPLHF. The V call is TRBV11-2, the J call TRBJ1-6; D not resolved. The germline V gene encodes CDR1 SGHAT and CDR2 FQNNGV. V gave up 1 base and J gave up 0 bases, with 7 bases separating them. The CDR3 contains 16 residues.

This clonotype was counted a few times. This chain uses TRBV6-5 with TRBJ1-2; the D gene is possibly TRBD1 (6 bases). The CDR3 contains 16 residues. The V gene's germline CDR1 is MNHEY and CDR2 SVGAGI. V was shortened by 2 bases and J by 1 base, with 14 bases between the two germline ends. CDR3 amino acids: CASSYAKDSINYGYTF. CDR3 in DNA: TGTGCCAGCAGTTACGCGAAGGACAGCATTAACTATGGCTACACCTTC.